This TCR beta chain was retrieved from a study of blood T cell repertoires in COVID-19. Study context: Italy, Spain and the United States were the sources of the convalescent and acute COVID-19 samples. PBMCs, B-cell-depleted T cells, or T cells provided the cDNA or gDNA that made up the material.

Original methodology: For nucleated cells, counts were estimated from reference gene primer amplification. Method: immunoSEQ multiplex PCR; TCRdb's copy keeps in-frame clones and lacks some. That table gives V, J and clone size, and the DNA gave D and trimming. The sample lists 350,000 or so clones, 87% occurring once. This CDR3 has 14 amino acids. Germline V gene data show CDR1 as GTSNPN and CDR2 as SVGIG (reference sequence). The trim removed 3 bases at V and 9 bases at J, leaving 5 bases unmatched. Categorization into cohorts depended on clinical history that participants reported. Source material: PBMCs or T cells enriched from blood (not recorded which). The receptor was isolated from a woman in her thirties who had recovered from COVID-19. The chain joins TRBV30 to TRBJ1-6; 10 bases match TRBD1. The CDR3 DNA is TGTGCCTGGAGCACCGGACAGGGGGTTTCACCCCTCCACTTT. Protein sequence: CAWSTGQGVSPLHF.